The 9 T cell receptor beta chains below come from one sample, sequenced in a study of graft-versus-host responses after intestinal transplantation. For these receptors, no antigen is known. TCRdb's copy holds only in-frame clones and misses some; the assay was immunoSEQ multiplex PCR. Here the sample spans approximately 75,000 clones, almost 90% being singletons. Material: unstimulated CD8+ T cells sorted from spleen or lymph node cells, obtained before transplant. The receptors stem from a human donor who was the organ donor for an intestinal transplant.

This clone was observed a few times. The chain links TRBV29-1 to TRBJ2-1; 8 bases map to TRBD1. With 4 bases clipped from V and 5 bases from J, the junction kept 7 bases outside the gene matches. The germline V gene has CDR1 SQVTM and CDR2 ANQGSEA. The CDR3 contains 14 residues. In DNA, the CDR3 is TGCAGCGTTGTTCGACAGGGGAAGGACAATGAGCAGTTCTTC. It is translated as CSVVRQGKDNEQFF.

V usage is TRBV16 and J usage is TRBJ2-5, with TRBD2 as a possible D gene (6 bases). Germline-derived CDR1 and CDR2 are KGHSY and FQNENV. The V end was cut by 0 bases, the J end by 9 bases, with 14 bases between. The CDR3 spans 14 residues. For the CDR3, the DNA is TGTGCCAGCAGCCAATCGGCGGGAATTAAGGCCCAGTACTTC. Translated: CASSQSAGIKAQYF.

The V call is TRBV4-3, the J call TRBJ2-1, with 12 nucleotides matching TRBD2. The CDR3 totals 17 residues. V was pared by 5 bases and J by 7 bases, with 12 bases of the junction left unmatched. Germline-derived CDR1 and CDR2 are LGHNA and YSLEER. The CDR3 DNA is TGCGCCAGCAGCACTAGCGGGGGGCTCCGACATATGAATGAGCAGTTCTTC. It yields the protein CASSTSGGLRHMNEQFF.

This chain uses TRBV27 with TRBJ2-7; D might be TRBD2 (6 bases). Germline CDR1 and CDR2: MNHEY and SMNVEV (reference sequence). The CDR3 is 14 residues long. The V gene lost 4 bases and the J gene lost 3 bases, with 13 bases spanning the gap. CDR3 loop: CASSWGRSGYEQYV. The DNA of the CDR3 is TGTGCCAGCAGTTGGGGGAGGTCCGGCTACGAGCAGTACGTC.

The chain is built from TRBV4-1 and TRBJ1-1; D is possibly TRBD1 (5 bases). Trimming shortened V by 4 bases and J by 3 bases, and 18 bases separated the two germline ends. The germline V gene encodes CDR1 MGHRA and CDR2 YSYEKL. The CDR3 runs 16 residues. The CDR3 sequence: CASSLGHSQDHTEAFF. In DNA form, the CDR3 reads TGCGCCAGCAGCCTTGGACATTCCCAAGATCACACTGAAGCTTTCTTT.

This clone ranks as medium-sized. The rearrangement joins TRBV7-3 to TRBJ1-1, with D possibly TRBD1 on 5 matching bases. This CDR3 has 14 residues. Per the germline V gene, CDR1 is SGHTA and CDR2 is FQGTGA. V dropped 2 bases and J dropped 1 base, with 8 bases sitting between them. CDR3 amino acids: CASSLHQGNTEAFF. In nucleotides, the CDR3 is TGTGCCAGCAGCTTACATCAGGGGAACACTGAAGCTTTCTTT.

The DNA of the CDR3 is TGTGCCAGCAGCTCGGCTAGCGGGGGGGCGATAGATACGCAGTATTTT. It specifies CASSSASGGAIDTQYF. The chain carries TRBV7-9 and TRBJ2-3, with 12 bases aligning to TRBD2. Germline V lookup: CDR1 SEHNR, CDR2 FQNEAQ (reference sequence). The trim removed 4 bases at V and 5 bases at J, leaving 7 bases unmatched. The CDR3 is 16 residues long.

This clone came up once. The CDR3 DNA reads as TGTGCCAGCAGTTTACCGATACTAAGCAATCAGCCCCAGCATTTT. It specifies CASSLPILSNQPQHF. The V gene is TRBV28, the J gene TRBJ1-5, with D unclear. Trimming removed 2 bases from V and 1 base from J, with 9 bases in between. Germline CDR1 reads MDHEN; CDR2 reads SYDVKM. This CDR3 comprises 15 residues.

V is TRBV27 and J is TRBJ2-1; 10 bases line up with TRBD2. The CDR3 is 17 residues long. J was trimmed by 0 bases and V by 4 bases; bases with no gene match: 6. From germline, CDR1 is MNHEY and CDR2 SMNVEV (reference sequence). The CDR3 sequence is CASSSASGGFSYNEQFF. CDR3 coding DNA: TGTGCCAGCAGTTCAGCTAGCGGGGGCTTCTCCTACAATGAGCAGTTCTTC.